The source of this T cell receptor (beta chain) is a study of blood T cell repertoires in COVID-19. Study overall: Sites across the United States, Italy and Spain contributed samples from acute and convalescent COVID-19.

The data were produced by immunoSEQ multiplex PCR, yet TCRdb's version contains in-frame clones alone and is incomplete. The repertoire consists of some 29,000 clones, with about nine tenths occurring once and the leading ten covering roughly 9.6%. The V gene lost 5 bases and the J gene lost 5 bases, with 18 bases spanning the gap. The CDR3 consists of 16 residues. CDR1 and CDR2 from the germline V gene are KGHSH and LQKENI. Sequencing was carried out using peripheral blood. This chain uses TRBV18 with TRBJ2-2; TRBD1 might be the D (6 bases). This TCR derives from a human donor in a cohort sampled during active COVID-19. The CDR3 protein is CASSGMLQGGTGELFF. CDR3 in DNA: TGTGCCAGCTCAGGGATGCTACAGGGCGGTACCGGGGAGCTGTTTTTT.